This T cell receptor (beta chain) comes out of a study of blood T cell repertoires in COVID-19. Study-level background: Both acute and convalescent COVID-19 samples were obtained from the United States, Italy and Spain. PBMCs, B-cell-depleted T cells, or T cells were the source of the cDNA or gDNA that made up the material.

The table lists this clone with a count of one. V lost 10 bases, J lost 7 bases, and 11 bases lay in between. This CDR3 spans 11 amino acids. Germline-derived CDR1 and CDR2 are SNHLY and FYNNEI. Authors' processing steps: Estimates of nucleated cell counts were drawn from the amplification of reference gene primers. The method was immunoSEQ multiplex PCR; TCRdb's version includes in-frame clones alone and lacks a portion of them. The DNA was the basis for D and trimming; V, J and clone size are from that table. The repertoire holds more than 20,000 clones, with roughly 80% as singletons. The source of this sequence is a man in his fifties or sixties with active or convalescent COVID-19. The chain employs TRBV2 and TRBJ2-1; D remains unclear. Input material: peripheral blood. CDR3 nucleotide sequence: TGTGCCACCCTTATGAGGAATGAGCAGTTCTTC. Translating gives CATLMRNEQFF.